This entry describes one T cell receptor (beta chain). Its antigen is unknown. Germline loops: CDR1 MNHEY, CDR2 SMNVEV (reference sequence). There are 15 residues in the CDR3. The V end lost 2 bases, the J end lost 0 bases, and 10 bases lay between the germline ends. The assay was immunoSEQ multiplex PCR, and TCRdb's table has in-frame clones only and misses some. The sample yields 350,000 to 450,000 clones, 83% seen once. The sample originates from a study of Ad26.COV2.S vaccination and SARS-CoV-2 variants. Across the whole study: Donor participated within the Ad26.COV2.S arm of the COV1001 trial. The study, taken as a whole, reports: It was reported that spike-specific CD8+ and CD4+ T cell responses were substantially broad after vaccination. Spike-specific TCR breadth in vaccine recipients exceeded that seen in placebo recipients.

This sample's treatment: over 15 received Ad26.COV2.S at low or high dose, single or two shots; several received placebo; per-sample allocation not given. Samples came from day 63 after the first vaccine or placebo injection. V usage is TRBV27 and J usage is TRBJ1-1, with TRBD1 as a possible D gene (5 bases). The sequenced sample was peripheral blood, obtained in a trial of Ad26.COV2.S vaccine versus placebo. The receptor's source is a person between 18 and 60 years old who received the Ad26.COV2.S COVID-19 vaccine or a placebo. The CDR3 bases are TGTGCCAGCAGTTTAATAAACAGGTTGAACACTGAAGCTTTCTTT. It codes for CASSLINRLNTEAFF.